Presented here are 8 T cell receptor beta chains from one specimen sequenced in a study of T cell repertoires in cytomegalovirus infection. For these TCRs, the target antigens are not known. TCRdb fed the reads into MiXCR, producing one record per CDR3 protein. The table includes roughly 120,000 distinct CDR3 sequences, roughly 9.1% detected once. What was sequenced was PBMCs, sequenced either directly or after in vitro stimulation (not recorded which). The receptors here all came from a human donor in good health (CMV status not recorded). Some clones in this sample may be carry-over from other donors' samples.

This chain joins TRBV6-6 and TRBJ1-3; 7 nucleotides agree with TRBD1. The CDR3 runs to 17 residues. With 2 bases clipped from V and 0 bases from J, the junction kept 7 bases outside the gene matches. CDR1 is MNHNY, CDR2 SVGAGI, per germline (reference sequence). The CDR3 nucleotides read TGTGCCAGCAGTTACGAGGGACAGTCGACCTCTGGAAACACCATATATTTT. Protein sequence: CASSYEGQSTSGNTIYF.

This clonotype was counted only a few times. V gene TRBV6-2 or TRBV6-3 combines with J gene TRBJ2-2; TRBD1 matches at 7 bases. The germline CDR1 and CDR2 sequences are MNHEY and SVGEGT. V shed 0 bases, J shed 0 bases, and the junction held 13 bases outside the gene matches. The CDR3 consists of 20 residues. The CDR3 loop is CASSYSRDSHLSTNTGELFF. The DNA of the CDR3 is TGTGCCAGCAGTTACTCGAGGGACAGTCACCTCAGCACGAACACCGGGGAGCTGTTTTTT.

In this sample, this clonotype turned up a few times. The chain combines TRBV6-1 with TRBJ2-2, with D uncertain. The germline gives CDR1 MNHNS, CDR2 SASEGT. Trimming stripped 3 bases from V and 4 bases from J, with 6 bases between. This CDR3 is built from 13 residues. CDR3 amino acids: CASSDYTTGELFF. CDR3 DNA sequence: TGTGCCAGCAGTGACTACACCACCGGGGAGCTGTTTTTT.

About this clonotype itself: A much larger clone lies one base from this, so it may be a read error. This sequence joins TRBV6-2 or TRBV6-3 and TRBJ1-1; no clear D. CDR1 and CDR2 from the germline V gene are MNHEY and SVGEGT. This CDR3 has 15 residues. CDR3 DNA sequence: TGTGTCAGCAGTTTCGACGGGTTGCGCTATACTGAAGCTTTCTTT. It is translated as CVSSFDGLRYTEAFF.

This clonotype was counted ten times or more. This chain links TRBV4-1 with TRBJ2-6; possible D gene TRBD1, 5 bases. Germline CDR1 MGHRA, CDR2 YSYEKL. Deletions cut 1 base from V and 5 bases from J, with 21 bases between. There are 19 residues in the CDR3. In DNA form, the CDR3 reads TGCGCCAGCAGCCAAGCCGCTTCAGGGATACGTCCTAGGGCCAACGTCCTGACTTTC. This codes for CASSQAASGIRPRANVLTF.

This clonotype was counted many times. This chain connects TRBV7-2 to TRBJ2-5; D is uncertain. The CDR3 contains 15 residues. Germline CDR1 reads SGHTA; CDR2 reads FQGNSA. The V end was cut by 5 bases, the J end by 1 base, with 14 bases between. CDR3 DNA sequence: TGTGCCAGCAGCCCCCTGAGTCGTGTCCAAGAGACCCAGTACTTC. Amino acids: CASSPLSRVQETQYF.

This clonotype showed up just a few times. This sequence joins TRBV7-9 and TRBJ1-1, with D unclear. Trimming shortened V by 5 bases and J by 4 bases, and 8 bases separated the two germline ends. There are 12 residues in the CDR3. Germline V gives CDR1 SEHNR, CDR2 FQNEAQ (reference sequence). CDR3 loop: CASSPSGTEAFF. The CDR3 coding sequence is TGTGCCAGCAGCCCAAGTGGCACTGAAGCTTTCTTT.

There are a few counts of this clonotype. V usage is TRBV18 and J usage is TRBJ2-1; TRBD2 aligns across 10 bases. Germline assignment: CDR1 KGHSH and CDR2 LQKENI. CDR3 length equals 16 residues. Trimming took 2 bases from V and 7 from J; bases not matched to a gene: 8. CDR3 DNA sequence: TGTGCCAGCTCACCAGTATCGTCTAGCGGGAGAAATGAGCAGTTCTTC. Translation: CASSPVSSSGRNEQFF.